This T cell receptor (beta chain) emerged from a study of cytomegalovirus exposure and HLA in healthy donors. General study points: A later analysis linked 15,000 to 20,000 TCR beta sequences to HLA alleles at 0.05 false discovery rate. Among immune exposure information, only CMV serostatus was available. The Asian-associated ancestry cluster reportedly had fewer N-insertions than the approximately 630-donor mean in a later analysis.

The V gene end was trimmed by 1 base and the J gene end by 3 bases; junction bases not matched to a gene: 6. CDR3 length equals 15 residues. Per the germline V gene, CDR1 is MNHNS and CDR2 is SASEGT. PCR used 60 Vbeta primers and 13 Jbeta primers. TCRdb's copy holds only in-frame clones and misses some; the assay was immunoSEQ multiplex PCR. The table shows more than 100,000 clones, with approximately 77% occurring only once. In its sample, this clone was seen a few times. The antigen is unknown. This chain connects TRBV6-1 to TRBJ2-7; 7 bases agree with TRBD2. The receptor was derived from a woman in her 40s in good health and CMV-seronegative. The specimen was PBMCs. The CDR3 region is CASSEERGGGYEQYF. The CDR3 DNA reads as TGTGCCAGCAGTGAAGAACGTGGGGGGGGCTACGAGCAGTACTTC.